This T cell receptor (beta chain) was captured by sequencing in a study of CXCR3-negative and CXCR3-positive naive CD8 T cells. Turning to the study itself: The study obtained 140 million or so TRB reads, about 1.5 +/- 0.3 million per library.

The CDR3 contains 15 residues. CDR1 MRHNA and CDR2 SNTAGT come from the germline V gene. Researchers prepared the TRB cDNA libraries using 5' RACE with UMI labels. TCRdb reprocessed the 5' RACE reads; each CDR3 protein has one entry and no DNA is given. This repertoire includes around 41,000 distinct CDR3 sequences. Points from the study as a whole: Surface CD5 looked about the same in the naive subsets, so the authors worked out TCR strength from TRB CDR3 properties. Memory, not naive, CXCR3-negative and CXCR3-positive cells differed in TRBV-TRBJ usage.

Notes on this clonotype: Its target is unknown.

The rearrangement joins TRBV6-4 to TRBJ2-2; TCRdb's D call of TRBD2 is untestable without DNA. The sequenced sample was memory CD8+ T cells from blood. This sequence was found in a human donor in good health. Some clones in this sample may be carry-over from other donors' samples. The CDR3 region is CASSAAGGNTGELFF.